The subject of this entry is one TCR beta chain. The source of the sample is a study of blood T cell repertoires in COVID-19. Produced via immunoSEQ multiplex PCR; TCRdb's table is partial and in-frame only. The table has roughly 260,000 clones, around 90% seen once. The CDR3 loop spans 15 amino acids. Looked up from germline, CDR1 is SGHNT and CDR2 is YYREEE (reference sequence). With V trimmed by 4 bases and J by 3 bases, 7 bases remained unmatched. This rearrangement joins TRBV5-4 to TRBJ1-1; 9 nucleotides line up with TRBD1. The clonotype was recovered from a human donor in a cohort exposed to, infected with or recovered from COVID-19 (not recorded which). The donor label of this sample is uncertain. The source material was PBMCs or T cells enriched from blood (not recorded which). CDR3 in amino acids: CASSPATGGYTEAFF. The CDR3 bases are TGTGCCAGCAGCCCCGCGACAGGGGGGTACACTGAAGCTTTCTTT. Together with reference TRBV5-4 and TRBJ1-1, the CDR3 gives the full variable domain: ETGVTQSPTHLIKTRGQQVTLRCSSQSGHNTVSWYQQALGQGPQFIFQYYREEENGRGNFPPRFSGLQFPNYSSELNVNALELDDSALYLCASSPATGGYTEAFFGQGTRLTVV.